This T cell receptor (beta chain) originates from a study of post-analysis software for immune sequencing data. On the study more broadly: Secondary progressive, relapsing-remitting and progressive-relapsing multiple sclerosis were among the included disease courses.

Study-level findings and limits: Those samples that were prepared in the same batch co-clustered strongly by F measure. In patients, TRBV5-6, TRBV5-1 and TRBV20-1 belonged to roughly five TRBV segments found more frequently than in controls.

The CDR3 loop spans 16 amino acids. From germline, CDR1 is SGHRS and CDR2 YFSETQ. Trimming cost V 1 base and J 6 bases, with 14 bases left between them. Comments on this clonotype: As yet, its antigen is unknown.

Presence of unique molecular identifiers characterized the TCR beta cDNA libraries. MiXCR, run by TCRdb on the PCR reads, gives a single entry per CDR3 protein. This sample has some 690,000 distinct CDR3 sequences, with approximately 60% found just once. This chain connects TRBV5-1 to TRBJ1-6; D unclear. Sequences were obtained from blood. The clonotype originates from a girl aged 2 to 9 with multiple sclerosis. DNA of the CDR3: TGCGCCAGCAGCTTGACAGAGACCGGGTTTAATTCACCCCTCCACTTT. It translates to CASSLTETGFNSPLHF.